Shown below are 27 T cell receptor beta chains from a single sample sequenced in a study of blood T cell repertoires in COVID-19. Using immunoSEQ multiplex PCR, the repertoire was profiled, and TCRdb retains in-frame clones only, with some absent. The repertoire holds 200,000 to 300,000 clones, with about 80% as singletons. Sequenced sample: peripheral blood. All receptors derive from a man older than 75 with acute or convalescent COVID-19.

The chain joins TRBV24-1 to TRBJ2-1, with 9 bases that match TRBD1. The CDR3 is 13 amino acids. Trimming at V came to 7 bases and at J to 9 bases, leaving 6 bases not matched to a gene. Germline V gives CDR1 KGHDR, CDR2 SFDVKD. The CDR3 is CATRDRGQGEQFF. CDR3 nucleotides: TGTGCCACCAGGGACAGGGGACAGGGTGAGCAGTTCTTC.

This clone was seen a few times. V gene TRBV10-2 combines with J gene TRBJ2-1, with D uncertain. CDR3 length equals 17 residues. CDR1 is WSHSY and CDR2 is SAAADI in the germline V gene. V dropped 6 bases and J dropped 0 bases, with 18 bases sitting between them. CDR3 protein: CASSDRLQLSSYNEQFF. The CDR3 DNA follows: TGCGCCAGCAGCGATCGTTTACAGTTAAGCTCCTACAATGAGCAGTTCTTC.

This chain connects TRBV6-1 to TRBJ1-2; D not resolved. CDR1 is MNHNS and CDR2 is SASEGT in the germline V gene. V lost 2 bases, J lost 5 bases, and 9 bases lay in between. This CDR3 region has 13 residues. The CDR3 loop is CASSETELYGYTF. For the CDR3, the DNA is TGTGCCAGCAGTGAAACGGAGCTTTATGGCTACACCTTC.

This clone occurred once. V usage is TRBV30 and J usage is TRBJ1-2; D ambiguous. V dropped 1 base and J dropped 4 bases, with 13 bases sitting between them. CDR1 and CDR2 (germline): GTSNPN, SVGIG (reference sequence). This CDR3 has 14 amino acids. Here the CDR3 reads CAWSADAVSYGYTF. The CDR3, as DNA: TGTGCCTGGAGTGCCGACGCGGTTTCCTATGGCTACACCTTC. Full variable domain (missing parts from reference TRBV30 and TRBJ1-2): SQTIHQWPATLVQPVGSPLSLECTVEGTSNPNLYWYRQAAGRGLQLLFYSVGIGQISSEVPQNLSASRPQDRQFILSSKKLLLSDSGFYLCAWSADAVSYGYTFGSGTRLTVV.

V is TRBV7-6 and J is TRBJ2-2; D might be TRBD1 (6 bases). With 5 bases removed from V and 1 base from J, the gap between germline ends came to 11 bases. The germline CDR1 and CDR2 sequences are SGHVS and FNYEAQ. The CDR3 runs 15 residues. DNA for the CDR3: TGTGCCAGCAGCCCCCAGGGGTGGAACACCGGGGAGCTGTTTTTT. Amino acids: CASSPQGWNTGELFF.

The chain has TRBV27 and TRBJ2-1, with TRBD2 matching over 8 bases. The trim removed 3 bases at V and 5 bases at J, leaving 6 bases unmatched. The CDR3 is made up of 15 amino acids. Germline CDR1 is MNHEY and CDR2 is SMNVEV (reference sequence). The DNA of the CDR3 is TGTGCCAGCAGTTTGGGTCGGGAGGGCAACAATGAGCAGTTCTTC. This encodes CASSLGREGNNEQFF.

The V gene is TRBV11-1, the J gene TRBJ1-2; D gene ambiguous. The CDR3 totals 14 residues. The ends were cut back, 5 bases at V and 2 bases at J, with 12 bases in the middle. Germline loops: CDR1 SGHAT, CDR2 FQDESV (reference sequence). The CDR3 protein is CASSPRKSNYGYTF. The CDR3 DNA follows: TGTGCCAGCAGCCCTAGAAAAAGCAACTATGGCTACACCTTC.

The chain has TRBV30 and TRBJ1-6, with TRBD1 as a possible D gene (6 bases). V was cut by 4 bases and J by 5 bases, with 9 bases left in between. CDR1 GTSNPN and CDR2 SVGIG come from the germline V gene (reference sequence). The CDR3 runs 13 residues. CDR3 sequence: CAWKTGNNSPLHF. Here the CDR3 DNA reads TGTGCCTGGAAAACAGGGAATAATTCACCCCTCCACTTT.

The V and J genes are TRBV11-1 and TRBJ2-7, with 12 positions matching TRBD1. CDR3 size: 16 residues. V lost 5 bases and J lost 4; bases outside the gene matches: 9. CDR1 is SGHAT, CDR2 FQDESV, per germline (reference sequence). CDR3: CASSPIPGQGAYEQYF. Written as DNA, the CDR3 is TGTGCCAGCAGCCCTATCCCGGGACAGGGGGCATACGAGCAGTACTTC.

This clone has a handful of counts. The V and J genes are TRBV6-2 or TRBV6-3 and TRBJ1-5; D is ambiguous. V lost 2 bases, J lost 7 bases, and 12 bases lay in between. Per germline, CDR1 MNHEY and CDR2 SVGEGT. The CDR3 sequence is 14 residues long. The CDR3 bases are TGTGCCAGCAGTTACAAGGCGGAACGGCAGCCCCAGCATTTT. It yields the protein CASSYKAERQPQHF.

The rearrangement links TRBV3-1 (or the pseudogene TRBV3-2) to TRBJ2-2; 7 bases are a match to TRBD2. Trimming removed 4 bases from V and 3 bases from J; junction bases left unmatched: 8. This CDR3 is built from 16 residues. In germline, CDR1 is LGHDT, CDR2 YNNKEL (reference sequence). DNA for the CDR3: TGTGCCAGCAGCCTCCCCAGACTAGCCTACACCGGGGAGCTGTTTTTT. Translating it yields CASSLPRLAYTGELFF.

The table lists this clone with a count of one. Other DNA sequences in this specimen translate into the identical CDR3. The V call is TRBV5-1, the J call TRBJ2-3; 10 bases fit TRBD2. Germline V CDR1 and CDR2: SGHRS, YFSETQ. Losses at the gene ends were 3 bases for V and 1 base for J; bases not matched to a gene: 2. The length of the CDR3 is 15 residues. The CDR3 nucleotides read TGCGCCAGCAGCTCCGGGACTAGCGGCACAGATACGCAGTATTTT. Its translation: CASSSGTSGTDTQYF.

The chain employs TRBV24-1 and TRBJ2-1, with 8 positions matching TRBD2. This CDR3 region has 14 residues. Per germline, CDR1 KGHDR and CDR2 SFDVKD. V lost 7 bases and J lost 8; bases outside the gene matches: 9. CDR3 coding DNA: TGTGCCACCAGCGATCCCGGACTAGCAGATGAGCAGTTCTTC. It translates to CATSDPGLADEQFF.

The CDR3 sequence: CASSQVRDRRSTLHF. DNA for the CDR3: TGTGCCAGCAGCCAAGTCCGGGACAGGCGATCGACCCTCCACTTT. The chain employs TRBV14 and TRBJ1-6, with 8 bases identical to TRBD1. With 1 base clipped from V and 14 bases from J, the junction kept 10 bases outside the gene matches. CDR1 is SGHDN, CDR2 FVKESK, per germline. There are 15 residues in the CDR3. Full variable domain (remainder filled in from reference TRBV14 and TRBJ1-6): EAGVTQFPSHSVIEKGQTVTLRCDPISGHDNLYWYRRVMGKEIKFLLHFVKESKQDESGMPNNRFLAERTGGTYSTLKVQPAELEDSGVYFCASSQVRDRRSTLHFGNGTRLTVT.

The chain recombines TRBV5-4 with TRBJ1-5, with 7 bases matching TRBD1. V shed 4 bases, J shed 2 bases, and the junction held 3 bases outside the gene matches. Germline values: CDR1 SGHNT, CDR2 YYREEE (reference sequence). The CDR3 is 14 amino acids. CDR3 in amino acids: CASSEGAGNQPQHF. The CDR3 DNA is TGTGCCAGCAGCGAGGGGGCCGGCAATCAGCCCCAGCATTTT.

Only a few counts were recorded for this clone. The chain is built from TRBV29-1 and TRBJ2-5; 9 bases are shared with TRBD1. Germline CDR1 SQVTM, CDR2 ANQGSEA. The length of the CDR3 is 13 residues. Trimming removed 5 bases from V and 1 base from J; junction bases left unmatched: 2. The CDR3 here is CSVWTGAQETQYF. CDR3 sequence (DNA): TGCAGCGTTTGGACAGGGGCCCAAGAGACCCAGTACTTC.

J is TRBJ2-7 and V is TRBV6-5, with 7 bases identical to TRBD1. Germline V CDR1 and CDR2: MNHEY, SVGAGI. Trimming removed 0 bases from V and 6 bases from J; junction bases left unmatched: 8. The CDR3 runs to 15 residues. CDR3 loop: CASSYSPPDRFEQYF. The CDR3 nucleotides read TGTGCCAGCAGTTACTCCCCCCCGGACAGGTTCGAGCAGTACTTC.

The rearrangement links TRBV7-8 to TRBJ1-2; 10 positions match TRBD1. The CDR3 spans 15 residues. Germline values: CDR1 SGHVS, CDR2 FQNEAQ. The trim removed 5 bases at V and 1 base at J, leaving 4 bases unmatched. CDR3: CASSRDRGLNYGYTF. As DNA, the CDR3 is TGTGCCAGCAGCCGAGACAGGGGGCTTAACTATGGCTACACCTTC.

CDR3 region: CAWSVGPGGNSPLHF. CDR3 sequence (DNA): TGTGCCTGGAGTGTAGGGCCCGGAGGAAATTCACCCCTCCACTTT. The J gene is TRBJ1-6, the V gene TRBV30; no definite D call. The CDR3 is made up of 15 amino acids. From germline, CDR1 is GTSNPN and CDR2 SVGIG (reference sequence). V dropped 0 bases and J dropped 7 bases, with 13 bases sitting between them. Full variable domain (outside the CDR3, taken from reference TRBV30 and TRBJ1-6): SQTIHQWPATLVQPVGSPLSLECTVEGTSNPNLYWYRQAAGRGLQLLFYSVGIGQISSEVPQNLSASRPQDRQFILSSKKLLLSDSGFYLCAWSVGPGGNSPLHFGNGTRLTVT.

The V and J genes are TRBV7-9 and TRBJ1-5; maybe TRBD1 (6 bases). Per germline, CDR1 SEHNR and CDR2 FQNEAQ (reference sequence). The V and J ends lost 5 bases and 1 base respectively, with 12 bases between them. This CDR3 is built from 15 residues. DNA of the CDR3: TGTGCCAGCAGCGCGACAGGTTTGAGCAATCAGCCCCAGCATTTT. It is translated as CASSATGLSNQPQHF.

The chain couples TRBV5-5 to TRBJ1-2; possibly TRBD1 for D (6 bases). CDR1 SGHKS and CDR2 YYEKEE come from the germline V gene (reference sequence). The CDR3 has 14 residues. V was shortened by 4 bases and J by 2 bases, with 12 bases between the two germline ends. CDR3 DNA sequence: TGTGCCAGCAGCCCTCAGACAGGAAACTATGGCTACACCTTC. It encodes CASSPQTGNYGYTF.

The V gene is TRBV28, the J gene TRBJ1-5; unclear D gene. This CDR3 has 16 amino acids. CDR1 is MDHEN and CDR2 is SYDVKM in the germline V gene. V shed 1 base and J shed 2 bases, with 12 bases lying between them. CDR3 loop: CASSLLGSGGNQPQHF. CDR3 in DNA: TGTGCCAGCAGTTTATTGGGCAGCGGGGGCAATCAGCCCCAGCATTTT.

This clone showed up many times. This specimen includes other DNA sequences encoding the same CDR3. The chain employs TRBV2 and TRBJ2-7; no clear D. The germline V and J ends were trimmed by 0 bases and 3 bases, with 6 bases remaining between them. This CDR3 has 13 amino acids. CDR1 is SNHLY, CDR2 FYNNEI, per germline. This CDR3 reads CASSEAPGYEQYF. The CDR3 nucleotides read TGTGCCAGCAGTGAAGCGCCGGGCTACGAGCAGTACTTC.

The chain couples TRBV19 to TRBJ2-5, with D unresolved. CDR1 is LNHDA and CDR2 is SQIVND in the germline V gene (reference sequence). The germline V and J ends were trimmed by 6 bases and 1 base, with 15 bases remaining between them. There are 15 residues in the CDR3. CDR3 residues: CASSARSVGQETQYF. In DNA, the CDR3 is TGTGCCAGTAGCGCGAGGTCGGTAGGCCAAGAGACCCAGTACTTC.

This rearrangement joins TRBV28 to TRBJ2-7; 9 nucleotides line up with TRBD1. J gave up 2 bases and V 1 base, and 9 bases lay outside the gene matches. In germline, CDR1 is MDHEN, CDR2 SYDVKM. The length of the CDR3 is 17 residues. The CDR3 DNA reads as TGTGCCAGCAGTTTATCCCACAGGGGGCGCTGGACCTACGAGCAGTACTTC. This sequence encodes CASSLSHRGRWTYEQYF.

This chain joins TRBV4-2 and TRBJ2-7, with D possibly TRBD1 on 8 matching bases. CDR1 is LGHNA and CDR2 is YNFKEQ in the germline V gene. V was cut by 6 bases and J by 6 bases, with 18 bases left in between. CDR3 size: 14 residues. CDR3 loop: CASRPDRGGGEQYF. For the CDR3, the DNA is TGTGCCAGCAGACCCGACAGGGGAGGGGGCGAGCAGTACTTC.

The chain carries TRBV18 and TRBJ2-2, with D tentatively TRBD2 (5 bases). Germline loops: CDR1 KGHSH, CDR2 LQKENI. The CDR3 totals 17 residues. Trimming left V 1 base short and J 1 base short, with 13 bases between. Here the CDR3 reads CASSPQLRVGNTGELFF. In DNA form, the CDR3 reads TGTGCCAGCTCACCACAATTGAGGGTCGGGAACACCGGGGAGCTGTTTTTT. The variable domain in full, completed from reference TRBV18 and TRBJ2-2, reads NAGVMQNPRHLVRRRGQEARLRCSPMKGHSHVYWYRQLPEEGLKFMVYLQKENIIDESGMPKERFSAEFPKEGPSILRIQQVVRGDSAAYFCASSPQLRVGNTGELFFGEGSRLTVL.